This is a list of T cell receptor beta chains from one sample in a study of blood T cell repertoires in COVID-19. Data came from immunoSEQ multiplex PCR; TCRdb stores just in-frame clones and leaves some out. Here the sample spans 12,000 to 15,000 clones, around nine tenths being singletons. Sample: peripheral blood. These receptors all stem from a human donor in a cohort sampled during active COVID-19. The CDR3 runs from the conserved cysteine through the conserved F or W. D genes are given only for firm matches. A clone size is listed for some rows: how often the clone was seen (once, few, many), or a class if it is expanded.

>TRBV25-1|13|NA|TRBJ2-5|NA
CASGGGAAETQYF
TGTGCCAGCGGAGGAGGGGCTGCAGAGACCCAGTACTTC
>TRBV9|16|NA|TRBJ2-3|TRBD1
CASSVGGQDSTDTQYF
TGTGCCAGCAGCGTAGGTGGACAGGACAGCACAGATACGCAGTATTTT
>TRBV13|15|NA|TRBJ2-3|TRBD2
CASSYSGGEADTQYF
TGTGCCAGCAGCTACAGCGGGGGGGAGGCAGATACGCAGTATTTT
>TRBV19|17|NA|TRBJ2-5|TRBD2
CASSALGGLAVQETQYF
TGTGCCAGTAGTGCCCTTGGGGGACTAGCGGTACAAGAGACCCAGTACTTC
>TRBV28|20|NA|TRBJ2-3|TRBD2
CASSLNSSGRMGPSTDTQYF
TGTGCCAGCAGTTTAAACTCGAGCGGGAGGATGGGGCCTAGCACAGATACGCAGTATTTT
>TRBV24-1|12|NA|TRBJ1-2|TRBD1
CATSLGQGGYTF
TGTGCCACCAGTCTCGGACAGGGTGGCTACACCTTC
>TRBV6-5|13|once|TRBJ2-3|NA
CATTRVGIDTQYF
TGTGCCACCACGAGGGTTGGGATAGATACGCAGTATTTT
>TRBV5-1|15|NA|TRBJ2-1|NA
CASSPSSSSYNEQFF
TGCGCCAGCAGCCCTAGCTCGAGCTCCTACAATGAGCAGTTCTTC
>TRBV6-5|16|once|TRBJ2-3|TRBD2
CASSFGTSGGTDTQYF
TGTGCCAGCAGTTTCGGGACTAGCGGGGGCACAGATACGCAGTATTTT
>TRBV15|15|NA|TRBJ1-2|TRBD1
CATSTAQGPVYGYTF
TGTGCCACCAGCACAGCACAGGGGCCTGTCTATGGCTACACCTTC
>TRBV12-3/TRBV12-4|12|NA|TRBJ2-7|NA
CASSPGSYEQYF
TGTGCCAGCAGCCCCGGGTCCTACGAGCAGTACTTC
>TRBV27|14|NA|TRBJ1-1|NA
CASSLGASSTEAFF
TGTGCCAGCAGTTTAGGGGCTTCCAGCACTGAAGCTTTCTTT
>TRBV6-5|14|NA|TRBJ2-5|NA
CASSPGEVQETQYF
TGTGCCAGCAGCCCGGGGGAAGTTCAAGAGACCCAGTACTTC
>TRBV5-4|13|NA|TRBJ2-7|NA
CASSLPVPYEQYF
TGTGCCAGCAGCTTACCGGTCCCCTACGAGCAGTACTTC
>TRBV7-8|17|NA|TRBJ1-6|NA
CASSLARGARGNSPLHF
TGTGCCAGCAGCTTAGCGCGCGGGGCTAGAGGTAATTCACCCCTCCACTTT
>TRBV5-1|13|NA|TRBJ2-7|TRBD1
CASSWDRNYEQYF
TGCGCCAGCAGCTGGGACAGGAACTACGAGCAGTACTTC
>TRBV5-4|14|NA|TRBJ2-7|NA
CASSLDGGPDEQYF
TGTGCCAGCAGCTTGGATGGCGGCCCCGACGAGCAGTACTTC
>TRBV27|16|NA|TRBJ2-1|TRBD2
CASSLRGLAAYNEQFF
TGTGCCAGCAGTTTGCGGGGACTAGCGGCTTACAATGAGCAGTTCTTC
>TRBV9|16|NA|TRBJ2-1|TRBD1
CASSAPGTAPYNEQFF
TGTGCCAGCAGCGCCCCCGGGACAGCTCCCTACAATGAGCAGTTCTTC
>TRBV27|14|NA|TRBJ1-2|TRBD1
CASSSWDRGYGYTF
TGTGCCAGCAGTTCATGGGACAGGGGATATGGCTACACCTTC
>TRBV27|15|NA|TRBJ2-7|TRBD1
CASSLSGQGAYEQYF
TGTGCCAGCAGTTTATCAGGGCAGGGGGCCTACGAGCAGTACTTC
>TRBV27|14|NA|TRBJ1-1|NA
CASSYGGENTEAFF
TGTGCCAGCAGTTATGGGGGCGAGAACACTGAAGCTTTCTTT
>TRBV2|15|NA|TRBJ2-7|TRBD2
CASSVSGSPTYEQYF
TGTGCCAGCAGCGTTAGCGGGAGTCCTACCTACGAGCAGTACTTC
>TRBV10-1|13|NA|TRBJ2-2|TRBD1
CASSRGPTGELFF
TGCGCCAGCAGCAGGGGGCCCACCGGGGAGCTGTTTTTT
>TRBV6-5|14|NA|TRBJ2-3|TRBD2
CASLAAGVPDTQYF
TGTGCCAGCCTTGCAGCGGGAGTACCAGATACGCAGTATTTT
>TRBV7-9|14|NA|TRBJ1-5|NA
CASSLGGRGQPQHF
TGTGCCAGCAGCTTGGGGGGGCGCGGTCAGCCCCAGCATTTT
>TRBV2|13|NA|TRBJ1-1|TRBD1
CASGDLQGDGAFF
TGTGCCAGCGGAGACTTACAGGGGGATGGAGCTTTCTTT